One TCR beta chain is described in this entry. The V gene end was trimmed by 4 bases and the J gene end by 0 bases; junction bases not matched to a gene: 14. Per germline, CDR1 LGHDT and CDR2 YNNKEL (reference sequence). There are 19 residues in the CDR3. The sample belongs to a study of blood T cell repertoires in COVID-19. How the authors handled the data: Amplification of reference gene primers was used by the study to estimate nucleated cell counts. Data came from immunoSEQ multiplex PCR; TCRdb stores just in-frame clones and leaves some out. Clone size and the V and J calls come from that table; the DNA yielded D and trimming. Of around 190,000 clones in the sample, 80% are singletons; the top ten hold about 7%.

The TCR sequence derives from a man aged 65 to 85 with active or convalescent COVID-19. The chain links TRBV3-1 (or the pseudogene TRBV3-2) to TRBJ2-2, with TRBD1 matching 7 bases. Sequenced material: peripheral blood. The CDR3 DNA reads as TGTGCCAGCAGCCTATTACACGAACCCGGGACAGCGAACACCGGGGAGCTGTTTTTT. It encodes CASSLLHEPGTANTGELFF.